Below, one T cell receptor (beta chain) is given with its context. Its matching antigen is unknown. Running of the v3.0 immunoSEQ assay took place at survey level. Using immunoSEQ multiplex PCR, the repertoire was profiled, and TCRdb retains in-frame clones only, with some absent. Found here are 30,000 to 40,000 clones, roughly 80% of them singletons; the top ten hold 7.9%. Until DNA extraction, the samples held between about 0.85-11 million cryopreserved PBMC. This sample was taken from a study of long-term antiretroviral therapy in people with HIV. This CDR3 is 14 amino acids long. The V end lost 4 bases, the J end lost 0 bases, and 10 bases lay between the germline ends. Germline values: CDR1 SNHLY, CDR2 FYNNEI. Whole-study results and caveats: Diversity increased after ART yet remained lower than in transplant donor controls.

The TCR originated in a man between 18 and 35 years old with HIV. This rearrangement joins TRBV2 to TRBJ2-7; D possibly corresponds to TRBD1 (6 bases). The sequenced sample was unsorted PBMCs, obtained 0.4 years before starting antiretroviral therapy. CDR3: CASSGTESSYEQYF. The CDR3 coding sequence is TGTGCCAGCAGTGGGACAGAGAGCTCCTACGAGCAGTACTTC.